The entry that follows covers one TCR beta chain sequence. Antigen unknown. The data derive from a study of blood T cells in healthy people across ages. The second PCR ran roughly 7 to 11 cycles with a sample-barcoded 5' primer and J-beta primers. TCRdb re-called the 5' RACE reads with MiXCR, one entry per CDR3 protein. The sample contains roughly 1,500,000 distinct CDR3 sequences, almost 35% of which appear only once. Study results and caveats: PBMCs that were unsorted prevented a conclusive naive versus antigen-experienced comparison. Not knowing donor CMV status may have confounded expanded clonotype changes.

Trimming removed 4 bases from V and 4 bases from J, with 7 bases in between. The CDR3 sequence is 13 residues long. CDR1 is MNHEY, CDR2 SMNVEV, per germline (reference sequence). Each donor gave about 9.3 milliliters of peripheral blood. Per sample, a minimum of 7 million PBMCs were isolated. Sequencing used blood. The J gene is TRBJ1-4, the V gene TRBV27; unclear D gene. This clonotype was sampled from a young woman in good health. In nucleotides, the CDR3 is TGTGCCAGCAGTTCCGGTTTTAATGAAAAACTGTTTTTT. This sequence encodes CASSSGFNEKLFF.